Below are 5 T cell receptor beta chains sequenced from a single sample in a study of T cell responses to AZD1222 COVID-19 vaccine. TCRdb's table, derived via immunoSEQ multiplex PCR, lists solely in-frame clones and lacks some. The sample has around 180,000 clones, roughly nine tenths seen once. The material sequenced was peripheral blood, taken on day 0 of AZD1222 vaccination. Source of these receptors: an adult in good health.

V and J are TRBV14 and TRBJ1-1; tentatively, D is TRBD1 (5 bases). Germline CDR1 and CDR2: SGHDN and FVKESK. Trimming stripped 1 base from V and 1 base from J, with 10 bases between. This CDR3 is 15 amino acids long. In DNA form, the CDR3 reads TGTGCCAGCAGCCAAGTCGCCGGGGCGAACACTGAAGCTTTCTTT. It specifies CASSQVAGANTEAFF. Full variable domain (rest looked up from reference TRBV14 and TRBJ1-1): EAGVTQFPSHSVIEKGQTVTLRCDPISGHDNLYWYRRVMGKEIKFLLHFVKESKQDESGMPNNRFLAERTGGTYSTLKVQPAELEDSGVYFCASSQVAGANTEAFFGQGTRLTVV.

The genes are TRBV7-9 and TRBJ1-1; no clear D. The CDR3 has 13 residues. Trimming removed 4 bases at V and 0 bases at J, with 6 bases between. Germline lookup yields CDR1 SEHNR and CDR2 FQNEAQ (reference sequence). This chain's CDR3 is CASSYTLNTEAFF. The DNA for the CDR3 is TGTGCCAGCAGCTATACACTGAACACTGAAGCTTTCTTT.

This chain links TRBV12-3 or TRBV12-4 with TRBJ2-1; D ambiguous. The length of the CDR3 is 13 residues. V dropped 3 bases and J dropped 6 bases, with 9 bases sitting between them. The CDR3 protein is CASSFSVSNEQFF. The CDR3, as DNA: TGTGCCAGCAGTTTTTCGGTCTCCAATGAGCAGTTCTTC.

The rearrangement links TRBV6-4 to TRBJ2-7; possibly TRBD2 for D (5 bases). V gave up 5 bases and J gave up 5 bases, with 13 bases separating them. The length of the CDR3 is 13 residues. Germline V CDR1 and CDR2: MRHNA, SNTAGT. Written as DNA, the CDR3 is TGTGCCAGCAGTCTAGCCGAGGGCCACGAGCAGTACTTC. As protein: CASSLAEGHEQYF.

The chain has TRBV5-1 and TRBJ2-7; 9 nucleotides agree with TRBD1. The V gene end was trimmed by 2 bases and the J gene end by 3 bases; junction bases not matched to a gene: 9. Germline V gene lookup returns CDR1 SGHRS and CDR2 YFSETQ. This CDR3 is 16 amino acids long. CDR3 in amino acids: CASSFEPGTGRYEQYF. For the CDR3, the DNA is TGCGCCAGCAGCTTTGAGCCCGGGACAGGGCGCTACGAGCAGTACTTC.